The rows below give T cell receptor beta chains drawn from one sample of a study of cytomegalovirus exposure and HLA in healthy donors. The assay was immunoSEQ multiplex PCR, and TCRdb's table has in-frame clones only and misses some. The sample includes about 94,000 clones, over 50% seen only once; the top ten take 3% to 4%. What was sequenced was PBMCs. These receptor sequences come from a man aged 25-45 years in good health and CMV-seronegative. CDR3s include the opening cysteine and the closing phenylalanine or tryptophan. The order of the fields is V gene, clone size, J gene, D gene, CDR3 protein, CDR3 DNA. D genes are given only for firm matches. Not every row has a clone size; where given, it reads once, few, many or a size class.

>TRBV7-3|-|TRBJ2-2|TRBD1
CASSSTATGTVSTGELFF
TGTGCCAGCAGCTCTACTGCCACCGGGACAGTTTCCACCGGGGAGCTGTTTTTT
>TRBV19|few|TRBJ2-3|TRBD1
CASSVGQGVLDTQYF
TGTGCCAGTAGTGTAGGACAGGGGGTACTAGATACGCAGTATTTT
>TRBV30|-|TRBJ1-5|-
CAWARDSNQPQHF
TGTGCCTGGGCGCGGGATAGCAATCAGCCCCAGCATTTT
>TRBV4-3|-|TRBJ1-2|-
CASSQETGQHNYGYTF
TGCGCCAGCAGCCAAGAGACCGGACAGCATAACTATGGCTACACCTTC
>TRBV2|-|TRBJ2-1|TRBD2
CASSVSGGYYNEQFF
TGTGCCAGCAGTGTTAGCGGGGGGTATTACAATGAGCAGTTCTTC
>TRBV25-1|-|TRBJ2-7|TRBD2
CASRGGPYEQYF
TGTGCCAGCCGGGGGGGTCCCTACGAGCAGTACTTC
>TRBV4-3|-|TRBJ2-2|-
CASSQDAQRVTNTGELFF
TGCGCCAGCAGCCAAGACGCCCAACGGGTTACGAACACCGGGGAGCTGTTTTTT
>TRBV11-2|-|TRBJ1-1|TRBD1
CASTPGTGPQNTEAFF
TGTGCCAGCACCCCGGGGACAGGGCCACAGAACACTGAAGCTTTCTTT
>TRBV6-5|-|TRBJ2-7|-
CASQTGEAGSYEQYF
TGTGCCAGCCAAACGGGGGAAGCGGGCTCCTACGAGCAGTACTTC
>TRBV6-5|-|TRBJ1-1|-
CASTQVMNTEAFF
TGTGCCAGCACACAGGTTATGAACACTGAAGCTTTCTTT
>TRBV5-1|few|TRBJ1-2|TRBD1
CASSLVRGREDGYTF
TGCGCCAGCAGCTTGGTCAGGGGGCGGGAAGATGGCTACACCTTC
>TRBV5-4|-|TRBJ2-3|-
CAPSRAGSDTQYF
TGTGCCCCTAGTCGCGCAGGGTCAGATACGCAGTATTTT
>TRBV19|-|TRBJ1-4|-
CASSVGLPTNEKLFF
TGTGCCAGTAGTGTCGGTCTTCCAACTAATGAAAAACTGTTTTTT
>TRBV2|-|TRBJ2-1|TRBD1
CASSDPGQGSNEQFF
TGTGCCAGCAGTGACCCGGGACAGGGCTCCAATGAGCAGTTCTTC
>TRBV5-1|-|TRBJ1-2|TRBD1
CASSYEGQSYGYTF
TGCGCCAGCAGTTATGAGGGACAGAGCTATGGCTACACCTTC
>TRBV6-4|-|TRBJ2-1|TRBD2
CASSENEAGGYNEQFF
TGTGCCAGCAGTGAAAATGAGGCGGGGGGCTACAATGAGCAGTTCTTC
>TRBV29-1|-|TRBJ2-7|-
CSAKVSVSGKPYEQYF
TGCAGCGCTAAAGTAAGCGTTAGCGGAAAACCCTACGAGCAGTACTTC
>TRBV6-6|few|TRBJ2-5|-
CASSYAAGESGETQYF
TGTGCCAGCAGTTACGCCGCAGGGGAATCCGGGGAGACCCAGTACTTC
>TRBV7-9|-|TRBJ1-1|TRBD1
CASSTGGRGTEAFF
TGTGCCAGCAGCACAGGGGGCAGGGGCACTGAAGCTTTCTTT
>TRBV5-4|few|TRBJ2-1|TRBD2
CASSFPSGGVDDEQFF
TGTGCCAGCAGCTTCCCTAGCGGAGGCGTGGACGATGAGCAGTTCTTC
>TRBV5-1|-|TRBJ2-2|TRBD1
CASSFIGQANTGELFF
TGCGCCAGCAGCTTCATTGGACAGGCGAACACCGGGGAGCTGTTTTTT
>TRBV11-3|-|TRBJ2-2|-
CASSLSGQINTGELFF
TGTGCCAGCAGCTTATCGGGACAAATCAACACCGGGGAGCTGTTTTTT
>TRBV4-2|-|TRBJ2-3|TRBD2
CASSQVPSGGAPDTQYF
TGTGCCAGCAGCCAAGTTCCTAGCGGGGGGGCCCCAGATACGCAGTATTTT
>TRBV18|once|TRBJ2-7|TRBD1
CASSGTGVAYEQYF
TGTGCCAGCTCCGGGACAGGGGTAGCCTACGAGCAGTACTTC
>TRBV25-1|-|TRBJ2-7|-
CASISQGYEQYF
TGTGCCAGCATCTCTCAGGGCTACGAGCAGTACTTC
>TRBV9|once|TRBJ2-1|TRBD2
CASGLAGGRAEQFF
TGTGCCAGCGGTCTAGCGGGGGGGCGGGCTGAGCAGTTCTTC
>TRBV6-1|few|TRBJ1-1|-
CASSEPIGQGMNTEAFF
TGTGCCAGCAGTGAACCTATTGGGCAGGGCATGAACACTGAAGCTTTCTTT
>TRBV5-4|-|TRBJ2-5|TRBD2
CASSLVHTGEGGETQYF
TGTGCCAGCAGCTTGGTACACACGGGGGAGGGAGGAGAGACCCAGTACTTC